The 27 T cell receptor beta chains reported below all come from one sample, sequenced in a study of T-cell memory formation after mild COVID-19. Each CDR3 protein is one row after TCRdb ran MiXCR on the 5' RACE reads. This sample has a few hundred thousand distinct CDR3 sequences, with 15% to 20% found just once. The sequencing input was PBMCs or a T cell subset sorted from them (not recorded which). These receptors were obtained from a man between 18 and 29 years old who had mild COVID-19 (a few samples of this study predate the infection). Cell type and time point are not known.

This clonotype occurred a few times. CDR3 sequence reads: CSATQSGANVLTF. CDR3 sequence (DNA): TGCAGTGCTACTCAATCTGGGGCCAACGTCCTGACTTTC. This chain joins TRBV20-1 and TRBJ2-6; D ambiguous. Germline lookup yields CDR1 DFQATT and CDR2 SNEGSKA (reference sequence). V was pared by 4 bases and J by 1 base, with 5 bases between. The length of the CDR3 is 13 residues.

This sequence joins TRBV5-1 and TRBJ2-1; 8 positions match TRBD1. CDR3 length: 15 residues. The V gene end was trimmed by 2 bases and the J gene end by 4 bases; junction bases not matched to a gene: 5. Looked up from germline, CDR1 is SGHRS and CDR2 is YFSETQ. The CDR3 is CASSFPGQEYNEQFF. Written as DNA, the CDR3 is TGCGCCAGCAGCTTCCCGGGACAGGAATACAATGAGCAGTTCTTC.

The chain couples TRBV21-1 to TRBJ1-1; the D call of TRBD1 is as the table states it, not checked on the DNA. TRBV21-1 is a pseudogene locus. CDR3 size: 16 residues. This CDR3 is CASSIENRGIRTEAFF. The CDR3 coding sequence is TGTGCCAGCAGCATTGAGAACAGGGGGATTAGGACTGAAGCTTTCTTT.

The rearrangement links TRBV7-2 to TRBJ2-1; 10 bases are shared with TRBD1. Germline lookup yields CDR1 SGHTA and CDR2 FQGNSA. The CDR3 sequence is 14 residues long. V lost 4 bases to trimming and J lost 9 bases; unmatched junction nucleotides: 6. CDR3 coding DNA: TGTGCCAGCAGCTCGGGACAGGGGATGAGTGAGCAGTTCTTC. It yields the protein CASSSGQGMSEQFF.

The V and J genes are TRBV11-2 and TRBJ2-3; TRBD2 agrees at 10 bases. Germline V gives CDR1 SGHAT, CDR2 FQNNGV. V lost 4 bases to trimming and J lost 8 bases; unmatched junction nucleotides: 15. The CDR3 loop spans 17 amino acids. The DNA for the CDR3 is TGTGCCAGCAGCTACGGAGAGTGGACAGTAGCGGGGGGTACGCAGTATTTT. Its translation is CASSYGEWTVAGGTQYF.

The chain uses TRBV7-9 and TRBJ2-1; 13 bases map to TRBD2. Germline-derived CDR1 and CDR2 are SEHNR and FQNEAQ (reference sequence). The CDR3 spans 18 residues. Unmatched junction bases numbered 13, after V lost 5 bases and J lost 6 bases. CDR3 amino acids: CASSPRTSGGTTFNEQFF. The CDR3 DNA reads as TGTGCCAGCAGCCCCCGGACTAGCGGGGGCACTACCTTCAATGAGCAGTTCTTC.

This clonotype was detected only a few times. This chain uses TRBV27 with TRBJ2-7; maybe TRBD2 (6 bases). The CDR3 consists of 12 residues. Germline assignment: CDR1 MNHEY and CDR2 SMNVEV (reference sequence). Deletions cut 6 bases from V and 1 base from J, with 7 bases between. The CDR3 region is CASRGGSYEQYF. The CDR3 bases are TGTGCCAGCAGGGGGGGATCCTACGAGCAGTACTTC.

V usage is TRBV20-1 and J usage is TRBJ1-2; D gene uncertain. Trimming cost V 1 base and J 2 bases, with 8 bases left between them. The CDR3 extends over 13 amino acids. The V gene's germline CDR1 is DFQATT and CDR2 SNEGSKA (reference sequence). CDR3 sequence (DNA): TGCAGTGCTAGAGTAGGTCCGAACTATGGCTACACCTTC. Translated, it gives CSARVGPNYGYTF.

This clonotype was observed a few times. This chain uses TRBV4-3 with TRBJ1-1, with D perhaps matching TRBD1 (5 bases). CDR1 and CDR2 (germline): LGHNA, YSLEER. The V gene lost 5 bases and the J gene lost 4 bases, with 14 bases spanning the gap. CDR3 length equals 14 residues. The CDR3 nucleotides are TGCGCCAGCAGCTTCAGGGTCTTGGGCACTGAAGCTTTCTTT. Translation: CASSFRVLGTEAFF.

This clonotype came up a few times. DNA for the CDR3: TGTGCCAGCAGGAAGACAGGAGAACGCTCTGAAGCTTTCTTT. Amino acids: CASRKTGERSEAFF. The rearrangement joins TRBV6-5 to TRBJ1-1, with D maybe TRBD1 (6 bases). Germline V CDR1 and CDR2: MNHEY, SVGAGI. Trimming removed 6 bases from V and 6 bases from J, with 17 bases in between. The CDR3 contains 14 residues.

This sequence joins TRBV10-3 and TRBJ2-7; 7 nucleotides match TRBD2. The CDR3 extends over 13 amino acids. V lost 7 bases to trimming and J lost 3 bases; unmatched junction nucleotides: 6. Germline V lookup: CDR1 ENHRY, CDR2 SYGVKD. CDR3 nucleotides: TGTGCCATCAAGAGCGGGGAGATCTACGAGCAGTACTTC. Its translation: CAIKSGEIYEQYF.

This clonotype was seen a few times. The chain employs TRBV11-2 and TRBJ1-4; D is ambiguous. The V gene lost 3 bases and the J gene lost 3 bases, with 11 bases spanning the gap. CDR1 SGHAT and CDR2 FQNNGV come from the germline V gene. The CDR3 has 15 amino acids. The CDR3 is CASSFLLSANEKLFF. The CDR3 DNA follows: TGTGCCAGCAGCTTTCTCCTCTCGGCTAATGAAAAACTGTTTTTT.

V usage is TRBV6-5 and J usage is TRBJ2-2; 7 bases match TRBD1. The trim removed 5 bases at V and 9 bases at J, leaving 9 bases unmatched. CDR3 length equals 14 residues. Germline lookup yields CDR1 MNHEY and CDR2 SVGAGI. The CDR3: CASSHDRVGRELFF. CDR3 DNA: TGTGCCAGCAGTCACGACAGGGTCGGCCGGGAGCTGTTTTTT.

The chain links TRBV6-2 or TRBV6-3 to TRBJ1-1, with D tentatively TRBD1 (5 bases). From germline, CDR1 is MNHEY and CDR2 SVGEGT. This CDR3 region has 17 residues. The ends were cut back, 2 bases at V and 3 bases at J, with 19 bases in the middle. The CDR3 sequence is CASSYGGMLYKDTEAFF. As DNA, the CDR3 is TGTGCCAGCAGTTACGGGGGTATGTTGTATAAGGACACTGAAGCTTTCTTT.

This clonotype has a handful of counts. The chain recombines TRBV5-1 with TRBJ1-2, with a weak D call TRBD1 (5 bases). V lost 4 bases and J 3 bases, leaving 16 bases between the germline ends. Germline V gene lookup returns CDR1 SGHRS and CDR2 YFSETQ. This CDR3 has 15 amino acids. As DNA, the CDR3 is TGCGCCAGCAGCCTCCGAGTGATGGGGGACTATGGCTACACCTTC. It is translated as CASSLRVMGDYGYTF.

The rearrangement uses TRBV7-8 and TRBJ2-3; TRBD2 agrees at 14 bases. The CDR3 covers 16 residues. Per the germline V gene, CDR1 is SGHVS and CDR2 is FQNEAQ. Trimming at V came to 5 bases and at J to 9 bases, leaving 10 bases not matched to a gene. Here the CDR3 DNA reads TGTGCCAGCAGCCGGCCGGGACTAGCGGGGGCCCTGACGCAGTATTTT. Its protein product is CASSRPGLAGALTQYF. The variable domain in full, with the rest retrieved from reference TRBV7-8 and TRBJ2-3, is GAGVSQSPRYKVAKRGQDVALRCDPISGHVSLFWYQQALGQGPEFLTYFQNEAQLDKSGLPSDRFFAERPEGSVSTLKIQRTQQEDSAVYLCASSRPGLAGALTQYFGPGTRLTVL.

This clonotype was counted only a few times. Written as DNA, the CDR3 is TGCAGTGGAGGGTTCTCTGAAGCTTTCTTT. Translation: CSGGFSEAFF. The rearrangement joins TRBV29-1 to TRBJ1-1; no firm D call. CDR1 is SQVTM and CDR2 is ANQGSEA in the germline V gene. The CDR3 is 10 residues long.

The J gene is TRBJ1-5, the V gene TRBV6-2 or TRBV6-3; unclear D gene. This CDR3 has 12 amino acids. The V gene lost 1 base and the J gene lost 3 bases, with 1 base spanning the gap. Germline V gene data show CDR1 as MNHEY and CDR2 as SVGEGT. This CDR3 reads CASSYFNQPQHF. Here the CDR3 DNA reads TGTGCCAGCAGTTACTTCAATCAGCCCCAGCATTTT.

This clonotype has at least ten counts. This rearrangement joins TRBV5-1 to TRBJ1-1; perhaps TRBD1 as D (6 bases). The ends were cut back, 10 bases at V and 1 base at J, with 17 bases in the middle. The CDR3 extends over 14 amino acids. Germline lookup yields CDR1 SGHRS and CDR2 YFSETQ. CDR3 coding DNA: TGCGCCTCCAGGGCAGGGGCAACGAACACTGAAGCTTTCTTT. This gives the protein CASRAGATNTEAFF.

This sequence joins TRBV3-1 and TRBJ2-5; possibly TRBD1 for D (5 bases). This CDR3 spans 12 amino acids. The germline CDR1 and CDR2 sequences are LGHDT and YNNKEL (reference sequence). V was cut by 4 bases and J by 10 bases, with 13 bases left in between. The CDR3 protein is CASSRISRVQYF. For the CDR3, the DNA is TGTGCCAGCAGCCGGATCAGCAGGGTCCAGTACTTC.

The CDR3 is CASSLDDPGIEKLFF. The CDR3 DNA is TGCGCCAGCAGCTTGGACGATCCCGGCATTGAAAAACTGTTTTTT. This rearrangement joins TRBV5-1 to TRBJ1-4; D not certain. Looked up from germline, CDR1 is SGHRS and CDR2 is YFSETQ. The CDR3 extends over 15 amino acids. V lost 0 bases and J lost 7, with 13 bases in between.

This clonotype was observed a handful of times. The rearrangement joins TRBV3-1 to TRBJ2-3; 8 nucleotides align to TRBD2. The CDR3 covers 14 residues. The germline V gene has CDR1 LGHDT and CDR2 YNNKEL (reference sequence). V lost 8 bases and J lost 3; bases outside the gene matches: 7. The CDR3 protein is CASALAGLTDTQYF. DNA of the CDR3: TGTGCCAGCGCGCTAGCGGGCCTAACAGATACGCAGTATTTT.

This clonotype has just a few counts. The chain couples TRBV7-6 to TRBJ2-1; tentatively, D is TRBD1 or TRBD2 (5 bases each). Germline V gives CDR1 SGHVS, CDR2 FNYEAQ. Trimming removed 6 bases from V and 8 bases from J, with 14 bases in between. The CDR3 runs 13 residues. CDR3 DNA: TGTGCCAGCAGGCGAGATCTGGGGGATGAGCAGTTCTTC. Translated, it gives CASRRDLGDEQFF.

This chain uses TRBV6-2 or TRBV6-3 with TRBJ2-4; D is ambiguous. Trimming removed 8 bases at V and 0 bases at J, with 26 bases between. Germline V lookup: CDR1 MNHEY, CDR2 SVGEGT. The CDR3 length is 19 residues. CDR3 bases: TGTGCCAGCTACCCCGGCACCATCGGCCCACTTCGAGCCAAAAACATTCAGTACTTC. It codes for CASYPGTIGPLRAKNIQYF.

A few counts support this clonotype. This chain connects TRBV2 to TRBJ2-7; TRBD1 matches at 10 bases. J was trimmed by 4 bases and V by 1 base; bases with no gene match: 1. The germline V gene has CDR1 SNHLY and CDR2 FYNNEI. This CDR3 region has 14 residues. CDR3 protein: CASSEEGQGYEQYF. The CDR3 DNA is TGTGCCAGCAGTGAAGAGGGACAGGGGTACGAGCAGTACTTC.

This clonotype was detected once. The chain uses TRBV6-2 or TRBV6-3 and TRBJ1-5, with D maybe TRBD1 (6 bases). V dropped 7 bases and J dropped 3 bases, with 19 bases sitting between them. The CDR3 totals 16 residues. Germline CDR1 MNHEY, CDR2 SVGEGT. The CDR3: CASMFSGGANNQPQHF. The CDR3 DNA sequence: TGTGCCAGCATGTTTTCCGGGGGGGCTAACAATCAGCCCCAGCATTTT.

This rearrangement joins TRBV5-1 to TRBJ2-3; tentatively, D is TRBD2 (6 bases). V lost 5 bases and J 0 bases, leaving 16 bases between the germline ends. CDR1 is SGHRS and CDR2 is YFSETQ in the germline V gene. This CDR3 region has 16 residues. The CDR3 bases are TGCGCCAGCAGTTTAAACTCAGGGACTAGCACAGATACGCAGTATTTT. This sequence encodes CASSLNSGTSTDTQYF.